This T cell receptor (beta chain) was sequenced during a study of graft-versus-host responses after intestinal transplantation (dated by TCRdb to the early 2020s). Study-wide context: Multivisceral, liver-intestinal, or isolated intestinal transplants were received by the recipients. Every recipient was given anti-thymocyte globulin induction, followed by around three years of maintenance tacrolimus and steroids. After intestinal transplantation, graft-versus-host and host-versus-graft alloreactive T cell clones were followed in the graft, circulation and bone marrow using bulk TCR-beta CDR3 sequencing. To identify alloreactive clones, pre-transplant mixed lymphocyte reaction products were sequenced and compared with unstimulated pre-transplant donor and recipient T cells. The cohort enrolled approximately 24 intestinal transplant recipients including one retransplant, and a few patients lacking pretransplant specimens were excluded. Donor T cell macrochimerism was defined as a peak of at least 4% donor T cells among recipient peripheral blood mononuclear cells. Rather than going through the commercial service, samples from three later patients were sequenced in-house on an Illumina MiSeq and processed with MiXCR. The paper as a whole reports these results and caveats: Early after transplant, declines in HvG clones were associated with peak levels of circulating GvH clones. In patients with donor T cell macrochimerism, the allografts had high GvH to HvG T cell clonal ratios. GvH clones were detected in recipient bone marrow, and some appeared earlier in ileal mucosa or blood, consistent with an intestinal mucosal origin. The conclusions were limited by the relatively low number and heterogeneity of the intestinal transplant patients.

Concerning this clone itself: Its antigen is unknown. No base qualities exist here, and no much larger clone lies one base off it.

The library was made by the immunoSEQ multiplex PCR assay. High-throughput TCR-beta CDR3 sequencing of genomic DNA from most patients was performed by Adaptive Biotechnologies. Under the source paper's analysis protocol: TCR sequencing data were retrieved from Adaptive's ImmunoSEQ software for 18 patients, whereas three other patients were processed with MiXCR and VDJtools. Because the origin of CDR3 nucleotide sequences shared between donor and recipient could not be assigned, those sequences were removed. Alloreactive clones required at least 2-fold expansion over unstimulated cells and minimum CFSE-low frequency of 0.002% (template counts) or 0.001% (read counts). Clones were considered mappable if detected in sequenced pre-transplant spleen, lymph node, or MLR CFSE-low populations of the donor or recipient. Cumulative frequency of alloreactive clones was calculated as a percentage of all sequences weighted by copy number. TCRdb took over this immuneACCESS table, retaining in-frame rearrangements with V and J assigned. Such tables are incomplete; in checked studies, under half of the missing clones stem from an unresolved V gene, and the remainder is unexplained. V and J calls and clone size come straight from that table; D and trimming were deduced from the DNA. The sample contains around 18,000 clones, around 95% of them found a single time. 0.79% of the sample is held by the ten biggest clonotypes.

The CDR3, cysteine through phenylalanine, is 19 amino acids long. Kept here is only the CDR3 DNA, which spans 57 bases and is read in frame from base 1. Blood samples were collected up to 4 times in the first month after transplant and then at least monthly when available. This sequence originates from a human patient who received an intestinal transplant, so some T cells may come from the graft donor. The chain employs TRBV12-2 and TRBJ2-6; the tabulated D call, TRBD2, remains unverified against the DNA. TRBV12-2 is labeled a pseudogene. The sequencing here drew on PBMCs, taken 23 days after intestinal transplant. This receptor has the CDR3 CASREPLTPHKSRANVLTF. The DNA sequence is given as TGTGCAAGTCGCGAGCCGTTGACTCCACACAAAAGTCGGGCCAACGTCCTGACTTTC.